This T cell receptor beta chain was identified in a study of shared clonotypes between healthy human individuals. The study, taken as a whole, reports: Across a handful of donors, naive CD4 shared 5% to 6.5%, naive CD8 around 4%, memory CD4 approximately 2.5%, memory CD8 0.4% to 0.5%.

Method: immunoSEQ multiplex PCR; TCRdb's copy keeps in-frame clones and lacks some. The table shows roughly 1,100,000 clones, with roughly 80% occurring only once. A single count supports this clone. What it binds is unknown. The receptor comes from a man between 18 and 35 years old in good health. The sample was memory CD4+ T cells sorted from blood. Subset of the sample: CD45RA-negative fraction.

The CDR3 nucleotides read TGTGCCAGCAGCTTAGTCGGCGGGGTGTACAATGAGCAGTTCTTC. Translated: CASSLVGGVYNEQFF. The V gene is TRBV7-2, the J gene TRBJ2-1; tentatively, D is TRBD2 (6 bases). CDR1 is SGHTA, CDR2 FQGNSA, per germline. The CDR3 is 15 residues long. The V end was cut by 1 base, the J end by 4 bases, with 11 bases between.